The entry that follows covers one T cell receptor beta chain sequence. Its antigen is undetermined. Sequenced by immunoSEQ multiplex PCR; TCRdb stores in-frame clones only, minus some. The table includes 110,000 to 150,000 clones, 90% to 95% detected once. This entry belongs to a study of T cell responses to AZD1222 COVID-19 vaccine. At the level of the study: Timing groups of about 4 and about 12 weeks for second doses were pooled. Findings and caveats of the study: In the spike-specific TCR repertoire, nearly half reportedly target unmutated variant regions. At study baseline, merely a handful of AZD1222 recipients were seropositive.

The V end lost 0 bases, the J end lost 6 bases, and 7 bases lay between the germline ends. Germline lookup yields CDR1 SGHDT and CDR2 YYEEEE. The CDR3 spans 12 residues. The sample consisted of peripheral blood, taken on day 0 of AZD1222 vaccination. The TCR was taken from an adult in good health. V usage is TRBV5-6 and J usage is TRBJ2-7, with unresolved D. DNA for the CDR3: TGTGCCAGCAGCTTGGCAGGCGGCGAGCAGTACTTC. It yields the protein CASSLAGGEQYF. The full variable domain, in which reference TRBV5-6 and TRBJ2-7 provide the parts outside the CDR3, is DAGVTQSPTHLIKTRGQQVTLRCSPKSGHDTVSWYQQALGQGPQFIFQYYEEEERQRGNFPDRFSGHQFPNYSSELNVNALLLGDSALYLCASSLAGGEQYFGPGTRLTVT.